Each of the 6 T cell receptor beta chains below was sequenced from the same sample in a study of blood T cell repertoires in COVID-19. Some clones are missing from TCRdb's copy, which holds only in-frame ones; the method was immunoSEQ multiplex PCR. Of over 250,000 clones in the sample, 83% were seen once. Sequencing was carried out using peripheral blood. These TCRs come from a woman between 45 and 65 years old who had recovered from COVID-19.

CDR3 bases: TGTGCCAGTAGTGGACAGGGGTATAATTCACCCCTCCACTTT. It translates to CASSGQGYNSPLHF. The gene calls are TRBV19 and TRBJ1-6; TRBD1 matches at 9 bases. Germline CDR1 is LNHDA and CDR2 is SQIVND (reference sequence). The length of the CDR3 is 14 residues. Trimming at V came to 5 bases and at J to 4 bases, leaving 0 bases not matched to a gene.

J is TRBJ2-6 and V is TRBV6-5; D is perhaps TRBD1 (6 bases). The germline V gene encodes CDR1 MNHEY and CDR2 SVGAGI. V lost 8 bases to trimming and J lost 0 bases, with 11 bases between them. The length of the CDR3 is 15 residues. DNA for the CDR3: TGTGCCAGCGGGGGCGTCAACTCTGGGGCCAACGTCCTGACTTTC. Encoded protein: CASGGVNSGANVLTF.

A single count supports this clone. The V gene is TRBV7-6, the J gene TRBJ1-6, with a weak D call TRBD1 (6 bases). Germline CDR1 and CDR2: SGHVS and FNYEAQ. CDR3 length equals 15 residues. The V and J ends lost 5 bases and 7 bases respectively, with 15 bases between them. This chain's CDR3 is CASSQGSQGNSPLHF. In DNA, the CDR3 is TGTGCCAGCAGCCAGGGGAGTCAGGGGAATTCACCCCTCCACTTT.

The CDR3 DNA sequence: TGTGCCAGCAGGGGCGTAAGATCCCACGAGCAGTACTTC. This sequence encodes CASRGVRSHEQYF. The V call is TRBV27, the J call TRBJ2-7; D is unclear. This CDR3 has 13 amino acids. Germline V gives CDR1 MNHEY, CDR2 SMNVEV (reference sequence). V lost 6 bases and J lost 5, with 14 bases in between.

CDR3 sequence: CASTTRERGRETQYF. Here the CDR3 DNA reads TGTGCCAGCACCACTCGGGAGCGGGGGCGAGAGACCCAGTACTTC. V is TRBV27 and J is TRBJ2-5; 8 nucleotides agree with TRBD2. V shed 7 bases and J 4 bases; nucleotides not matched to a gene: 11. Germline-derived CDR1 and CDR2 are MNHEY and SMNVEV (reference sequence). The CDR3 extends over 15 amino acids.

This clone occurred a few times. This chain's CDR3 is CASSPAGLEYGYTF. CDR3 sequence (DNA): TGTGCCAGCTCACCAGCCGGGTTAGAGTATGGCTACACCTTC. The J gene is TRBJ1-2, the V gene TRBV18; D unclear. Looked up from germline, CDR1 is KGHSH and CDR2 is LQKENI. CDR3 size: 14 residues. V lost 2 bases and J lost 5, with 12 bases in between. The whole variable domain, remainder taken from reference TRBV18 and TRBJ1-2, is NAGVMQNPRHLVRRRGQEARLRCSPMKGHSHVYWYRQLPEEGLKFMVYLQKENIIDESGMPKERFSAEFPKEGPSILRIQQVVRGDSAAYFCASSPAGLEYGYTFGSGTRLTVV.